A single sample gave rise to the 21 T cell receptor beta chains below, sequenced in a study of blood T cells in healthy people across ages. PCR was performed a second time for about 6 to 12 cycles using a sample-barcoded 5' primer and a J-beta primer mix. TCRdb re-derived calls from the 5' RACE reads in MiXCR, one entry per CDR3 protein. Of about 1.5 million distinct CDR3 sequences in the sample, 35% to 45% were seen once. Specimen: blood. All receptors derive from a woman between 18 and 29 years old in good health.

V usage is TRBV29-1 and J usage is TRBJ2-3, with 12 positions matching TRBD2. The CDR3 sequence is 16 residues long. Germline CDR1 SQVTM, CDR2 ANQGSEA. V trimming: 4 bases; J trimming: 4 bases; junction bases outside the gene matches: 9. The CDR3: CSVGSLAGGRSDTQYF. The CDR3 DNA reads TGCAGCGTTGGGAGCCTAGCGGGGGGGCGATCAGATACGCAGTATTTT.

The CDR3 DNA sequence: TGTGCCATCAGTGATCCCCCCAGCGGGACTAACGAGCAGTACTTC. This sequence encodes CAISDPPSGTNEQYF. The rearrangement joins TRBV10-3 to TRBJ2-7, with 7 bases lining up with TRBD2. This CDR3 has 15 residues. Trimming cost V 3 bases and J 5 bases; bases outside gene matches: 10. Per germline, CDR1 ENHRY and CDR2 SYGVKD.

V gene TRBV12-3 or TRBV12-4 combines with J gene TRBJ2-1; 7 nucleotides agree with TRBD1. V dropped 2 bases and J dropped 6; count of bases not matched to a gene: 4. CDR3 size: 14 residues. The CDR3 is CASSLPRGSNEQFF. CDR3 nucleotide sequence: TGTGCCAGCAGTTTACCCAGGGGGTCCAATGAGCAGTTCTTC.

This clonotype has ten or more counts. Given a much more abundant clone one base away, this may be a read error. The rearrangement joins TRBV28 to TRBJ2-3; D gene ambiguous. V gave up 6 bases and J gave up 2 bases, with 6 bases separating them. Germline-derived CDR1 and CDR2 are MDHEN and SYDVKM. The CDR3 covers 12 residues. CDR3 region: CASSTFTDTQYF. The CDR3 DNA reads TGTGCCAGCAGCACCTTCACAGATACGCAGTATTTT.

This clonotype was detected a few times. The V and J genes are TRBV20-1 and TRBJ1-2; TRBD1 might be the D (5 bases). With 5 bases removed from V and 2 bases from J, the gap between germline ends came to 21 bases. The CDR3 has 16 residues. The germline CDR1 and CDR2 sequences are DFQATT and SNEGSKA (reference sequence). CDR3 sequence reads: CSAGQRISNSNYGYTF. The CDR3 DNA is TGCAGTGCTGGACAACGCATCAGTAATTCCAACTATGGCTACACCTTC.

On this clonotype: The germline gene is not matched at one end of the junction; a read error may be the cause. The rearrangement joins TRBV7-7 to TRBJ2-7, with 8 positions matching TRBD2. Germline lookup yields CDR1 SSHAT and CDR2 FNYEAQ (reference sequence). There are 15 residues in the CDR3. CDR3 sequence: CASSLRSGRFYEQYF. CDR3 bases: TGTGCTAGCAGCCTCAGAAGCGGGAGATTCTACGAGCAGTACTTC.

V is TRBV20-1 and J is TRBJ2-1; perhaps D is TRBD1 or TRBD2 (5 bases each). Germline CDR1 is DFQATT and CDR2 is SNEGSKA (reference sequence). The CDR3 spans 10 residues. The CDR3 spells CSLGVGEQFF. DNA of the CDR3: TGCAGCTTGGGGGTGGGTGAGCAGTTCTTC.

This clonotype was observed a handful of times. The gene calls are TRBV4-1 and TRBJ1-6; TRBD1 matches at 7 bases. The CDR3 loop spans 16 amino acids. Germline V gene data show CDR1 as MGHRA and CDR2 as YSYEKL. Trimming at V came to 1 base and at J to 6 bases, leaving 6 bases not matched to a gene. The CDR3, as DNA: TGCGCCAGCAGCCAAGGACAGGGTTTTGGTAATTCACCCCTCCACTTT. It specifies CASSQGQGFGNSPLHF.

Comments on this clonotype: The germline gene is not matched at one end of the junction; a read error may be the cause. The chain couples TRBV4-2 to TRBJ2-1; D gene ambiguous. The germline V gene has CDR1 LGHNA and CDR2 YNFKEQ. This CDR3 region has 15 residues. The CDR3 bases are TGTGCTAGCAGCCAAAGGACGGTAGTTTACAATGAGCAGTTCTTC. This translates into CASSQRTVVYNEQFF.

V usage is TRBV14 and J usage is TRBJ1-4; D uncertain. Germline-derived CDR1 and CDR2 are SGHDN and FVKESK. The length of the CDR3 is 13 residues. V was trimmed by 4 bases and J by 9 bases, leaving 12 bases between them. The CDR3 coding sequence is TGTGCCAGCAGCCGCAGATCCGAGAAAAAACTGTTTTTT. Its protein product is CASSRRSEKKLFF.

Only one count was recorded for this clonotype. The chain carries TRBV4-1 and TRBJ2-5; D may match TRBD1 or TRBD2 (5 bases each). The J call may be mistaken, given a closer DNA end match to TRBJ2-1. Germline CDR1 MGHRA, CDR2 YSYEKL. The CDR3 sequence is 18 residues long. For the CDR3, the DNA is TGCGCCAGCAGCCAAGGAGGAGATGGGACCCGGGATGAAGAGACCCAGTTCTTC. Protein sequence: CASSQGGDGTRDEETQFF.

The V and J genes are TRBV27 and TRBJ1-6; 8 positions agree with TRBD1. Germline CDR1 and CDR2: MNHEY and SMNVEV (reference sequence). Losses at the gene ends were 4 bases for V and 7 bases for J; bases not matched to a gene: 3. The CDR3 loop spans 14 amino acids. CDR3: CASSWDRWNSPLHF. In DNA form, the CDR3 reads TGTGCCAGCAGTTGGGACAGGTGGAATTCACCCCTCCACTTT.

J is TRBJ2-7 and V is TRBV4-3; D gene unclear. Deletions cut 7 bases from V and 6 bases from J, with 16 bases between. Looked up from germline, CDR1 is LGHNA and CDR2 is YSLEER. This CDR3 has 13 amino acids. CDR3 sequence: CASNYDVVGEQYF. The CDR3 DNA is TGCGCCAGCAACTACGACGTTGTCGGCGAGCAGTACTTC.

V usage is TRBV7-8 and J usage is TRBJ2-5, with D possibly matching TRBD2 (5 bases). V gave up 1 base and J gave up 11 bases, with 20 bases separating them. The CDR3 covers 15 residues. CDR1 SGHVS and CDR2 FQNEAQ come from the germline V gene. CDR3 loop: CASSLGGMGYNEQYF. CDR3 coding DNA: TGTGCCAGCAGCTTAGGAGGGATGGGGTACAATGAGCAGTACTTC. Full variable domain (missing parts from reference TRBV7-8 and TRBJ2-5): GAGVSQSPRYKVAKRGQDVALRCDPISGHVSLFWYQQALGQGPEFLTYFQNEAQLDKSGLPSDRFFAERPEGSVSTLKIQRTQQEDSAVYLCASSLGGMGYNEQYFGPGTRLLVL.

V and J are TRBV21-1 and TRBJ2-5; the table's D call of TRBD2 was not tested on the DNA. TRBV21-1 is annotated as a pseudogene. CDR3 length: 16 amino acids. In DNA form, the CDR3 reads TGTGCCAGCAGCAAAATCCTTAGCGGGAGCTTGGAGACCCAGTACTTC. Protein sequence: CASSKILSGSLETQYF.

DNA of the CDR3: TGTGCCAGCAGTTTGAGGGCAGGGATAGAGACCCAGTACTTC. It is translated as CASSLRAGIETQYF. The rearrangement uses TRBV12-3 or TRBV12-4 and TRBJ2-5; tentatively, D is TRBD1 or TRBD2 (5 bases each). CDR3 length: 14 amino acids. The V and J ends lost 3 bases and 4 bases respectively, with 12 bases between them.

This chain connects TRBV3-1 to TRBJ1-2; D call uncertain. CDR3 length: 16 residues. V was cut by 2 bases and J by 0 bases, with 13 bases left in between. The V gene's germline CDR1 is LGHDT and CDR2 YNNKEL (reference sequence). This CDR3 is CASSQHARGANYGYTF. The CDR3 DNA sequence: TGTGCCAGCAGCCAACATGCCCGGGGAGCTAACTATGGCTACACCTTC.

The rearrangement uses TRBV29-1 and TRBJ1-1; 7 positions agree with TRBD1. The junction had 6 bases not matched to a gene; V was cut back by 6 bases and J by 2 bases. Germline CDR1 and CDR2: SQVTM and ANQGSEA. The CDR3 covers 13 residues. The CDR3 region has the DNA TGCAGCGTATCAGGACAGGCAAACACTGAAGCTTTCTTT. It is translated as CSVSGQANTEAFF.

CDR3 in amino acids: CASSLEAFTGNEQYF. The CDR3 DNA is TGTGCCAGCAGCTTGGAAGCCTTCACGGGGAATGAGCAGTACTTC. The chain links TRBV7-2 to TRBJ2-5; tentatively, D is TRBD2 (5 bases). CDR1 is SGHTA and CDR2 is FQGNSA in the germline V gene. Trimming took 3 bases from V and 11 from J, leaving 22 bases between them. The length of the CDR3 is 15 residues.

This chain links TRBV4-1 with TRBJ2-3, with D maybe TRBD2 (6 bases). The CDR3 is 13 amino acids. Germline V gene lookup returns CDR1 MGHRA and CDR2 YSYEKL. The V gene lost 9 bases and the J gene lost 1 base, with 11 bases spanning the gap. The CDR3 DNA is TGCGCCAGTCGGGGGAGCGGCACAGATACGCAGTATTTT. This translates into CASRGSGTDTQYF.

The genes are TRBV29-1 and TRBJ2-1; 12 bases line up with TRBD2. Trimming at V came to 6 bases and at J to 0 bases, leaving 9 bases not matched to a gene. The CDR3 sequence is 17 residues long. CDR1 SQVTM and CDR2 ANQGSEA come from the germline V gene. The CDR3 DNA follows: TGCAGCGTCCCCGGGGCTAGCGGGAGGGGCTCCTACAATGAGCAGTTCTTC. Its protein product is CSVPGASGRGSYNEQFF.